These 10 T cell receptor beta chains were sequenced from one sample in a study of CD8 T cell repertoires and HIV-1 epitope variants. Generated by immunoSEQ multiplex PCR, the TCRdb table keeps only in-frame clones and is missing some. The sample records about 3,100 clones, approximately 70% being singletons. No antigen is known for these receptors. Sequenced input: cultured CD8+ T cells derived from PBMCs. Source of these receptors: a male donor with HIV.

V and J are TRBV5-1 and TRBJ2-3, with D possibly TRBD2 on 5 matching bases. This CDR3 spans 15 amino acids. Germline loops: CDR1 SGHRS, CDR2 YFSETQ. Deletions cut 4 bases from V and 2 bases from J, with 14 bases between. The CDR3, as DNA: TGCGCCAGCAGCCATGGTGTCGGGGACACAGATACGCAGTATTTT. Protein product: CASSHGVGDTDTQYF.

Only a few counts were recorded for this clone. The J gene is TRBJ2-1, the V gene TRBV6-4, with TRBD2 matching 13 bases. The CDR3 consists of 15 residues. Germline values: CDR1 MRHNA, CDR2 SNTAGT. Trimming took 3 bases from V and 8 from J; bases not matched to a gene: 4. CDR3 nucleotides: TGTGCCAGCAGTGATACTAGCGGGGGGGCCGATGAGCAGTTCTTC. Its translation is CASSDTSGGADEQFF.

This chain joins TRBV6-5 and TRBJ2-2; maybe TRBD1 (5 bases). The CDR3 has 16 residues. V was shortened by 0 bases and J by 1 base, with 9 bases between the two germline ends. Germline assignment: CDR1 MNHEY and CDR2 SVGAGI. Written as DNA, the CDR3 is TGTGCCAGCAGTTACTCCCCAGGGCGGAACACCGGGGAGCTGTTTTTT. Translation: CASSYSPGRNTGELFF.

V and J are TRBV5-6 and TRBJ1-2; 11 bases agree with TRBD1. The CDR3 length is 15 residues. Germline CDR1 and CDR2: SGHDT and YYEEEE. With 4 bases clipped from V and 3 bases from J, the junction kept 5 bases outside the gene matches. The CDR3 region has the DNA TGTGCCAGCAGCCCGGGACAGGGGGTCGACTATGGCTACACCTTC. This encodes CASSPGQGVDYGYTF.

This clone was detected only once. The V call is TRBV7-9, the J call TRBJ2-1; tentative D call: TRBD1 (5 bases). V lost 5 bases and J lost 4, with 9 bases in between. CDR1 is SEHNR and CDR2 is FQNEAQ in the germline V gene (reference sequence). The CDR3 has 13 amino acids. CDR3 region: CASSTTGYNEQFF. Written as DNA, the CDR3 is TGTGCCAGCAGCACCACAGGTTACAATGAGCAGTTCTTC.

The V gene is TRBV5-6, the J gene TRBJ2-3; D remains unclear. Trimming cost V 1 base and J 1 base, with 13 bases left between them. The V gene's germline CDR1 is SGHDT and CDR2 YYEEEE. The CDR3 runs to 16 residues. CDR3 sequence (DNA): TGTGCCAGCAGCTTGAAGGTACGGGCCGGCACAGATACGCAGTATTTT. It translates to CASSLKVRAGTDTQYF. The complete variable domain, with remaining parts taken from reference TRBV5-6 and TRBJ2-3, reads DAGVTQSPTHLIKTRGQQVTLRCSPKSGHDTVSWYQQALGQGPQFIFQYYEEEERQRGNFPDRFSGHQFPNYSSELNVNALLLGDSALYLCASSLKVRAGTDTQYFGPGTRLTVL.

V is TRBV28 and J is TRBJ1-5, with D unresolved. Germline V gene sequence: CDR1 MDHEN, CDR2 SYDVKM. This CDR3 spans 14 amino acids. Between the trimmed V and J ends, which lost 5 bases and 2 bases, there was a span of 10 bases. The CDR3 reads CASSQTLGNQPQHF. The CDR3 DNA follows: TGTGCCAGCAGTCAGACCCTAGGCAATCAGCCCCAGCATTTT.

V usage is TRBV5-6 and J usage is TRBJ2-2; D gene ambiguous. CDR1 is SGHDT and CDR2 is YYEEEE in the germline V gene. The CDR3 spans 13 residues. V was clipped by 1 base and J by 6 bases, with 7 bases between them. The CDR3 nucleotides read TGTGCCAGCAGCTTGAGGGTAGCCGGGGAGCTGTTTTTT. This sequence encodes CASSLRVAGELFF. Filled out from reference TRBV5-6 and TRBJ2-2, the complete variable domain reads DAGVTQSPTHLIKTRGQQVTLRCSPKSGHDTVSWYQQALGQGPQFIFQYYEEEERQRGNFPDRFSGHQFPNYSSELNVNALLLGDSALYLCASSLRVAGELFFGEGSRLTVL.

The chain recombines TRBV13 with TRBJ2-3; 10 nucleotides match TRBD2. This CDR3 region has 15 residues. Germline V gives CDR1 PRHDT, CDR2 FYEKMQ (reference sequence). V lost 4 bases and J lost 2; bases outside the gene matches: 3. The CDR3 nucleotides are TGTGCCAGCAGCTCTAGCGGGAGTCCCACAGATACGCAGTATTTT. Translation: CASSSSGSPTDTQYF.

The V call is TRBV19, the J call TRBJ2-1, with 8 positions matching TRBD2. V gave up 4 bases and J gave up 6 bases; unmatched junction bases: 14. The CDR3 totals 17 residues. Germline CDR1 reads LNHDA; CDR2 reads SQIVND (reference sequence). The CDR3 protein is CASSSSSSGSVRNEQFF. The CDR3 region has the DNA TGTGCCAGTAGTAGTTCCTCGAGCGGGAGTGTCCGCAATGAGCAGTTCTTC.